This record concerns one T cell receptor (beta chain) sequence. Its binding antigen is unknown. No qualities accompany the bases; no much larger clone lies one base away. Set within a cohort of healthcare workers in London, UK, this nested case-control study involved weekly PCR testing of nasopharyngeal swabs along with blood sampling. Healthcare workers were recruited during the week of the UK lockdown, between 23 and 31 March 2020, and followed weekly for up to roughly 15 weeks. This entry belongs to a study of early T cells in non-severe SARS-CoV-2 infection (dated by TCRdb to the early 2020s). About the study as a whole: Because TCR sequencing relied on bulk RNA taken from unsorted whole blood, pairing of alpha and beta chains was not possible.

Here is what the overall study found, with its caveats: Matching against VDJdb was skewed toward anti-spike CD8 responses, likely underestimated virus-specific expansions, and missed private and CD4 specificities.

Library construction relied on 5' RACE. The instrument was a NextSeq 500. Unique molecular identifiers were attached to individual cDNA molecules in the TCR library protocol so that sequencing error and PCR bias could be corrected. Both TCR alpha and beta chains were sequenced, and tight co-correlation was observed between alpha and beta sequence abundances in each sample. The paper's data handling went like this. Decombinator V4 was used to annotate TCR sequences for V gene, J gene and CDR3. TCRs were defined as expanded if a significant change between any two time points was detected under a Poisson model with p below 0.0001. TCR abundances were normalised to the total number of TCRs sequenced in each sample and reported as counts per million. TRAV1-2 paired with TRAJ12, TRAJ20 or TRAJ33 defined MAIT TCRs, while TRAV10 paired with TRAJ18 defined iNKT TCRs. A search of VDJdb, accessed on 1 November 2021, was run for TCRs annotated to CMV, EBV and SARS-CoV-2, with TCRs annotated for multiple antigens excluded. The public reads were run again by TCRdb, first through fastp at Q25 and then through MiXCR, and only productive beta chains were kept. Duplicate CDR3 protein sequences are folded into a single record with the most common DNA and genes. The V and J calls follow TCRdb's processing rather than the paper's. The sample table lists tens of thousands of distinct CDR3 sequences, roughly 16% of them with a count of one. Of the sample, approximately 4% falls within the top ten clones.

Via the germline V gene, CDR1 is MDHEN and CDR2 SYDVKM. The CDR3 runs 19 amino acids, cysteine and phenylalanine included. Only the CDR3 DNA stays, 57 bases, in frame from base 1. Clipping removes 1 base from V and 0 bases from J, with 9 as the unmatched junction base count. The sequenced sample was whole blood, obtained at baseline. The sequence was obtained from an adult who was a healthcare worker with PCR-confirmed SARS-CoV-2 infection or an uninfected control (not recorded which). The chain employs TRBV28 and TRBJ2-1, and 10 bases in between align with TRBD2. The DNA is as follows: TGTGCCAGCAGTTTATTTGGGAGCGGGAGGGCTAGCTCCTACAATGAGCAGTTCTTC. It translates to CASSLFGSGRASSYNEQFF.